Here is one T cell receptor beta chain with its context. Its antigen is currently unknown. The same CDR3 can be traced to other DNA sequences in this sample. This record comes from a study of cytomegalovirus exposure and HLA in healthy donors. Each donor was healthy, and each was a bone marrow donor. General study findings and limits: Confirmation in vitro established that a few CMV-associated chains were specific for CMV antigens. Later examination showed HLA-associated TCR beta chains had greater clonal expansion than equally common others.

The primer mix had 60 Vbeta and 13 Jbeta primers. Libraries were prepared by immunoSEQ multiplex PCR; TCRdb keeps only in-frame clonotypes and omits some of them. The sample has approximately 110,000 clones, about three quarters seen once. V lost 5 bases and J lost 4, with 11 bases in between. Germline V gene sequence: CDR1 SGHAT, CDR2 FQNNGV. The CDR3 runs to 13 residues. The chain links TRBV11-2 to TRBJ1-1, with TRBD1 as a possible D gene (5 bases). Sequencing used PBMCs. This receptor was identified in a female donor in good health and CMV-seropositive. The CDR3 protein is CASSRTGGTEAFF. The CDR3 region has the DNA TGTGCCAGCAGCAGGACCGGGGGCACTGAAGCTTTCTTT.